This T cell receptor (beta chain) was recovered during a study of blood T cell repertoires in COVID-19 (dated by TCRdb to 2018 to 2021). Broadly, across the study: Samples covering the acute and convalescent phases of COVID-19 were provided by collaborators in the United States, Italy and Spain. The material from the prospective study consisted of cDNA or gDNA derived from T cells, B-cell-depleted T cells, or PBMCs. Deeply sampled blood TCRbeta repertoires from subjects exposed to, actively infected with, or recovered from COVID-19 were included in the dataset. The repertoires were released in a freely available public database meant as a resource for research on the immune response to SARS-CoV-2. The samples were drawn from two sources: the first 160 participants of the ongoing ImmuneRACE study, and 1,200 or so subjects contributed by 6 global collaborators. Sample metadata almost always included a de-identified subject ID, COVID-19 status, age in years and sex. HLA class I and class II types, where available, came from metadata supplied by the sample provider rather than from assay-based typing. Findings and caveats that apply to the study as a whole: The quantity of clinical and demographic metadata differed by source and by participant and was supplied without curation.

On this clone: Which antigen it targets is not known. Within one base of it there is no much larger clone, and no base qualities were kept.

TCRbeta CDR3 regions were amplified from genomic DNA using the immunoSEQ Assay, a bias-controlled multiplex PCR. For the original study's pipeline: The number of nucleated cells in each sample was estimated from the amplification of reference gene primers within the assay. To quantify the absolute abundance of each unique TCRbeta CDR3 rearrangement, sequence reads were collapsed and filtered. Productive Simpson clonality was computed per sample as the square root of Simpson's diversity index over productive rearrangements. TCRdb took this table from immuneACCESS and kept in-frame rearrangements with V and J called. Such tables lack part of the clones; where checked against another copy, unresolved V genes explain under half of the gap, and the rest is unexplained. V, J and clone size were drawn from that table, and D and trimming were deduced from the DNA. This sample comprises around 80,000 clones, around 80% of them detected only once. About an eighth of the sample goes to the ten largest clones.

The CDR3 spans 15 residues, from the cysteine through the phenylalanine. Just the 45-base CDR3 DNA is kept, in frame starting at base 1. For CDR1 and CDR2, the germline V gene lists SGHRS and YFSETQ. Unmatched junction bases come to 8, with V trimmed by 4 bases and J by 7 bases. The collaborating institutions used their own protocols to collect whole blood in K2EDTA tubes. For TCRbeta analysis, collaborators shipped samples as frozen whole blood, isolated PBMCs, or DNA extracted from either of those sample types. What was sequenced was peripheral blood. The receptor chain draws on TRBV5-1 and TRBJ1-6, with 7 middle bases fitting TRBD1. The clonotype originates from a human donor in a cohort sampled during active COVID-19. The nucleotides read TGCGCCAGCAGCAACGCTGGGACAGAGAATTCACCCCTCCACTTT. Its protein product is CASSNAGTENSPLHF.